The following is a T cell receptor (beta chain) sequence with its context. Its specificity is unknown. Between the trimmed V and J ends, which lost 7 bases and 5 bases, there was a span of 8 bases. This CDR3 comprises 12 residues. The protocol was immunoSEQ multiplex PCR, while the TCRdb copy is restricted to in-frame clones and leaves out a portion. The data contain 120,000 or so clones, about 79% of them singletons. This sample was included in a study of T cell responses to AZD1222 COVID-19 vaccine. Study outcomes and limitations: Variant regions that are unmutated are reportedly the target of nearly half of spike-specific TCRs.

The sequenced sample was peripheral blood, obtained 28 days after the second AZD1222 dose. This chain uses TRBV12-3 or TRBV12-4 with TRBJ2-2; D remains ambiguous. This receptor was identified in an adult who received the AZD1222 COVID-19 vaccine. CDR3 protein: CASMGITGELFF. The DNA of the CDR3 is TGTGCCAGCATGGGGATAACCGGGGAGCTGTTTTTT.